These 25 T cell receptor beta chains were sequenced from one sample in a study of blood T cell repertoires in COVID-19. Sequencing was performed with immunoSEQ multiplex PCR; in TCRdb, only in-frame clones are kept and a portion is missing. The profile shows 250,000 or so clones, around 90% of them singletons. Material: PBMCs or T cells enriched from blood (not recorded which). The source of these receptors is a woman aged 45-65 years who had recovered from COVID-19.

V gene TRBV18 combines with J gene TRBJ2-5, with 9 nucleotides matching TRBD1. Germline values: CDR1 KGHSH, CDR2 LQKENI. The CDR3 sequence is 13 residues long. The junction had 2 bases not matched to a gene; V was cut back by 4 bases and J by 5 bases. CDR3 nucleotide sequence: TGTGCCAGCTCACGGGGGACAGGGGAGACCCAGTACTTC. This encodes CASSRGTGETQYF.

The V gene is TRBV23-1, the J gene TRBJ2-1; 7 bases are a match to TRBD1. Being an ORF, TRBV23-1 has a function that is uncertain. This CDR3 comprises 16 residues. V was pared by 1 base and J by 5 bases, with 8 bases of the junction left unmatched. The CDR3 loop is CASSQLPGTANNEQFF. In nucleotides, the CDR3 is TGCGCCAGCAGTCAATTACCCGGGACAGCAAACAATGAGCAGTTCTTC.

The rearrangement uses TRBV28 and TRBJ2-1; no definite D call. Germline V gene lookup returns CDR1 MDHEN and CDR2 SYDVKM. The CDR3 length is 14 residues. V gave up 5 bases and J gave up 1 base, with 9 bases separating them. DNA of the CDR3: TGTGCCAGCAGTCATGCAGAATCCTACAATGAGCAGTTCTTC. Protein product: CASSHAESYNEQFF. Complete variable domain (other parts from reference TRBV28 and TRBJ2-1): DVKVTQSSRYLVKRTGEKVFLECVQDMDHENMFWYRQDPGLGLRLIYFSYDVKMKEKGDIPEGYSVSREKKERFSLILESASTNQTSMYLCASSHAESYNEQFFGPGTRLTVL.

The V call is TRBV7-2, the J call TRBJ2-7; TRBD1 might be the D (5 bases). The germline V gene has CDR1 SGHTA and CDR2 FQGNSA. CDR3 length: 14 amino acids. V lost 3 bases and J 0 bases, leaving 9 bases between the germline ends. The CDR3 region has the DNA TGTGCCAGCAGCTTCCAGGGCAACTCCTACGAGCAGTACTTC. This sequence encodes CASSFQGNSYEQYF.

This clone was seen more than once but under ten times. The chain is built from TRBV11-2 and TRBJ2-1; TRBD1 might be the D (8 bases). The V end was cut by 5 bases, the J end by 5 bases, with 19 bases between. The length of the CDR3 is 16 residues. Germline-derived CDR1 and CDR2 are SGHAT and FQNNGV. For the CDR3, the DNA is TGTGCCAGCAGCACCCACAGGGGGGGGAGTAACAATGAGCAGTTCTTC. Translated: CASSTHRGGSNNEQFF. The full variable domain, completed using reference TRBV11-2 and TRBJ2-1, is EAGVAQSPRYKIIEKRQSVAFWCNPISGHATLYWYQQILGQGPKLLIQFQNNGVVDDSQLPKDRFSAERLKGVDSTLKIQPAKLEDSAVYLCASSTHRGGSNNEQFFGPGTRLTVL.

The rearrangement uses TRBV12-2 and TRBJ1-2; TRBD1 reflects the table's D call only, with no check against the DNA. TRBV12-2 corresponds to a pseudogene. The CDR3 runs 14 residues. The CDR3 loop reads CASLTSNRVSGYTF. The CDR3 region has the DNA TGTGCAAGTCTCACCTCGAACAGGGTTTCTGGCTACACCTTC.

The chain joins TRBV10-3 to TRBJ2-2; a possible D gene is TRBD2 (6 bases). This CDR3 spans 17 amino acids. The V end lost 11 bases, the J end lost 4 bases, and 26 bases lay between the germline ends. CDR1 ENHRY and CDR2 SYGVKD come from the germline V gene. The CDR3 nucleotides are TGTGCCGTCTCTCCCCTACTCGGGAGAGATTCCACCGGGGAGCTGTTTTTT. This translates into CAVSPLLGRDSTGELFF.

This sequence joins TRBV6-2 or TRBV6-3 and TRBJ1-6; the D is unclear. The V gene's germline CDR1 is MNHEY and CDR2 SVGEGT. The germline V and J ends were trimmed by 2 bases and 0 bases, with 17 bases remaining between them. The CDR3 has 19 residues. The CDR3 region is CASSYDTDGGFSYNSPLHF. CDR3 sequence (DNA): TGTGCCAGCAGTTACGATACAGATGGCGGGTTCTCCTATAATTCACCCCTCCACTTT.

The chain employs TRBV7-9 and TRBJ1-5; unclear D gene. The CDR3 is made up of 14 amino acids. Germline CDR1 is SEHNR and CDR2 is FQNEAQ (reference sequence). V was cut by 1 base and J by 1 base, with 5 bases left in between. The DNA for the CDR3 is TGTGCCAGCAGCTTAGGGGCCAGCAATCAGCCCCAGCATTTT. Residues: CASSLGASNQPQHF.

The chain links TRBV9 to TRBJ1-1; 9 nucleotides agree with TRBD1. The CDR3 is 15 residues long. The V and J ends lost 3 bases and 0 bases, in that order; junction bases with no gene match: 3. In germline, CDR1 is SGDLS, CDR2 YYNGEE. The CDR3 spells CASSAGQGLNTEAFF. DNA for the CDR3: TGTGCCAGCAGCGCGGGACAGGGACTGAACACTGAAGCTTTCTTT.

This clone is a singleton in its sample. V gene TRBV27 combines with J gene TRBJ1-5, with 9 bases aligning to TRBD1. From germline, CDR1 is MNHEY and CDR2 SMNVEV (reference sequence). The CDR3 length is 14 residues. V lost 2 bases, J lost 8 bases, and 4 bases stayed unmatched. CDR3 sequence (DNA): TGTGCCAGCAGTTTAATTACAGGGGGCGAGCCCCAGCATTTT. Translating gives CASSLITGGEPQHF.

This chain connects TRBV3-1 (or the pseudogene TRBV3-2) to TRBJ1-6, with TRBD1 identical over 9 bases. V gave up 3 bases and J gave up 6 bases; unmatched junction bases: 21. The CDR3 length is 21 residues. Germline V gives CDR1 LGHDT, CDR2 YNNKEL (reference sequence). CDR3 residues: CASSHGVVRDRDPGVNSPLHF. CDR3 coding DNA: TGTGCCAGCAGCCATGGGGTGGTTCGGGACAGGGACCCGGGGGTTAATTCACCCCTCCACTTT.

The rearrangement joins TRBV4-1 to TRBJ2-1, with 15 bases fitting TRBD2. V shed 2 bases, J shed 10 bases, and the junction held 9 bases outside the gene matches. From germline, CDR1 is MGHRA and CDR2 YSYEKL. This CDR3 has 17 residues. CDR3 in DNA: TGCGCCAGCAGCCAATTAGGACTAGCGGGAGGGCCAGCGGAGCAGTTCTTC. Translated: CASSQLGLAGGPAEQFF.

V usage is TRBV5-6 and J usage is TRBJ2-6; D perhaps matches TRBD1 (5 bases). V shed 4 bases and J shed 0 bases, with 20 bases lying between them. Germline V gene lookup returns CDR1 SGHDT and CDR2 YYEEEE. This CDR3 has 19 residues. The CDR3 region is CASSPLRQGQLSGANVLTF. For the CDR3, the DNA is TGTGCCAGCAGCCCGTTAAGGCAGGGTCAACTCTCTGGGGCCAACGTCCTGACTTTC.

The chain couples TRBV19 to TRBJ1-2; D not resolved. Trimming shortened V by 8 bases and J by 7 bases, and 17 bases separated the two germline ends. Germline CDR1 is LNHDA and CDR2 is SQIVND (reference sequence). This CDR3 has 13 residues. The CDR3 DNA follows: TGTGCCAGTTCGTCCATTCGGGGTTCTGGCTACACCTTC. It codes for CASSSIRGSGYTF.

This chain uses TRBV28 with TRBJ2-7, with D possibly matching TRBD2 (5 bases). V shed 8 bases and J shed 3 bases, with 8 bases lying between them. The CDR3 has 11 residues. Germline assignment: CDR1 MDHEN and CDR2 SYDVKM. This CDR3 reads CASADFYEQYF. In DNA form, the CDR3 reads TGTGCCAGCGCGGACTTCTACGAGCAGTACTTC. The complete variable domain, with remaining parts taken from reference TRBV28 and TRBJ2-7, reads DVKVTQSSRYLVKRTGEKVFLECVQDMDHENMFWYRQDPGLGLRLIYFSYDVKMKEKGDIPEGYSVSREKKERFSLILESASTNQTSMYLCASADFYEQYFGPGTRLTVT.

This clone has more than one count but fewer than ten. V is TRBV6-5 and J is TRBJ1-2, with TRBD1 matching 10 bases. J was trimmed by 7 bases and V by 6 bases; bases with no gene match: 5. Germline V gene sequence: CDR1 MNHEY, CDR2 SVGAGI. The CDR3 sequence is 13 residues long. The CDR3 DNA follows: TGTGCCAGCAGCACCGGGACAGGGGTTGGCTACACCTTC. Its translation: CASSTGTGVGYTF.

This clone was detected a few times. CDR3 loop: CASSLIGSKGTYEQYF. In DNA form, the CDR3 reads TGTGCCAGCAGCTTGATAGGGTCCAAGGGGACCTACGAGCAGTACTTC. The chain couples TRBV5-6 to TRBJ2-7, with a possible D match to TRBD1 (5 bases). The germline CDR1 and CDR2 sequences are SGHDT and YYEEEE. V shed 1 base and J shed 2 bases, with 16 bases lying between them. The CDR3 totals 16 residues.

The J gene is TRBJ1-5, the V gene TRBV7-2; D is unclear. Looked up from germline, CDR1 is SGHTA and CDR2 is FQGNSA. Deletions cut 1 base from V and 3 bases from J, with 10 bases between. CDR3 size: 15 residues. The CDR3: CASSLDGTNNQPQHF. The DNA of the CDR3 is TGTGCCAGCAGCTTAGATGGCACAAACAATCAGCCCCAGCATTTT.

This chain connects TRBV6-6 to TRBJ2-7; a possible D gene is TRBD1 (6 bases). The V and J ends lost 0 bases and 4 bases respectively, with 13 bases between them. Germline loops: CDR1 MNHNY, CDR2 SVGAGI (reference sequence). The CDR3 totals 15 residues. For the CDR3, the DNA is TGTGCCAGCAGTTACTCAATGGGGCAGGGGTACGAGCAGTACTTC. Its protein product is CASSYSMGQGYEQYF.

A few counts support this clone. V gene TRBV9 combines with J gene TRBJ1-3; no definite D call. Germline V gives CDR1 SGDLS, CDR2 YYNGEE. The CDR3 spans 16 residues. V dropped 0 bases and J dropped 7 bases, with 17 bases sitting between them. CDR3 protein: CASSVASDYVANTIYF. The CDR3 region has the DNA TGTGCCAGCAGCGTAGCCTCGGACTATGTGGCGAACACCATATATTTT.

The rearrangement joins TRBV27 to TRBJ2-1; TRBD2 matches at 7 bases. This CDR3 region has 15 residues. CDR1 and CDR2 from the germline V gene are MNHEY and SMNVEV (reference sequence). V shed 7 bases, J shed 8 bases, and the junction held 14 bases outside the gene matches. The CDR3, as DNA: TGTGCCAGCAACTCCGGACGGTGGAGCGGGGATGAGCAGTTCTTC. Translating it yields CASNSGRWSGDEQFF.

CDR3 amino acids: CATHSDSYEQYF. The CDR3 DNA reads TGTGCCACCCACTCGGACAGCTACGAGCAGTACTTC. V usage is TRBV10-3 and J usage is TRBJ2-7; D possibly corresponds to TRBD1 (6 bases). Germline V gene data show CDR1 as ENHRY and CDR2 as SYGVKD. V gave up 10 bases and J gave up 3 bases, with 13 bases separating them. This CDR3 is built from 12 residues.

The chain is built from TRBV2 and TRBJ1-6; unclear D gene. Germline CDR1 SNHLY, CDR2 FYNNEI. This CDR3 contains 14 residues. Between the trimmed V and J ends, which lost 6 bases and 5 bases, there was a span of 11 bases. CDR3: CASSSTRDNSPLHF. The CDR3 nucleotides read TGTGCCAGCAGCTCGACCCGGGATAATTCACCCCTCCACTTT.

The chain links TRBV20-1 to TRBJ2-2, with TRBD2 matching over 14 bases. The CDR3 covers 18 residues. Germline CDR1 DFQATT, CDR2 SNEGSKA (reference sequence). V lost 3 bases, J lost 4 bases, and 10 bases stayed unmatched. In nucleotides, the CDR3 is TGCAGTGCTAGTTTTGGGGGACTAGCGGGAGTTGGCACCGGGGAGCTGTTTTTT. It yields the protein CSASFGGLAGVGTGELFF.